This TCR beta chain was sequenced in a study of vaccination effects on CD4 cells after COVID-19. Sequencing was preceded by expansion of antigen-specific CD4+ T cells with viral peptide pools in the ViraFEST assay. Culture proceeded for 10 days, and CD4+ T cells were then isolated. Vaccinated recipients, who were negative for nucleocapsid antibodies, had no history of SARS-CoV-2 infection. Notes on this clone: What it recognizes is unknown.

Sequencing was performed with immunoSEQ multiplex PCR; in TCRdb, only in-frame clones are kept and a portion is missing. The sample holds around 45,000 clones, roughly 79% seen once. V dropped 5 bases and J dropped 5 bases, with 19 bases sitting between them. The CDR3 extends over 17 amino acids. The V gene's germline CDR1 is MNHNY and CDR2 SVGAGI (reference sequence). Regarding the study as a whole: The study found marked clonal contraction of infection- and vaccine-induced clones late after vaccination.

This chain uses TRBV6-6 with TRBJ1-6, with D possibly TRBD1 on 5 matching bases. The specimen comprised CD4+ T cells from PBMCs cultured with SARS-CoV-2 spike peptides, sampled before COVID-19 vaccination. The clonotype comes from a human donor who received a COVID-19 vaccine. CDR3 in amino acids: CASSHRKEPTHNSPLHF. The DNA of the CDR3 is TGTGCCAGCAGTCACAGGAAGGAGCCAACACATAATTCACCCCTCCACTTT.